This TCR beta chain comes out of a study of identical twins. Donors uniformly comprised healthy Caucasians. Remarks on this clonotype: What it recognizes is unknown.

Study-wide results and caveats: For cord blood, abundant beta clonotypes had fewer insertions, unlike memory repertoires, which showed none. The study found excess low generation probability among twin-shared out-of-frame alpha sequences. Weaker excess twin sharing was seen among beta out-of-frame sequences.

This CDR3 has 15 amino acids. With V trimmed by 4 bases and J by 9 bases, 11 bases remained unmatched. CDR1 ENHRY and CDR2 SYGVKD come from the germline V gene. TCRdb passed the 5' RACE reads through MiXCR, listing each CDR3 protein once. The data contain 1.5 million or so distinct CDR3 sequences, around 29% of them singletons. This TCR was recovered from a newborn girl in good health. Sequencing was performed on cord blood. This rearrangement joins TRBV10-3 to TRBJ1-2, with TRBD1 matching over 10 bases. Here the CDR3 DNA reads TGTGCCATCAGTGGACAGGGGGCGTGGGATAATCGCTACACCTTC. Protein: CAISGQGAWDNRYTF.